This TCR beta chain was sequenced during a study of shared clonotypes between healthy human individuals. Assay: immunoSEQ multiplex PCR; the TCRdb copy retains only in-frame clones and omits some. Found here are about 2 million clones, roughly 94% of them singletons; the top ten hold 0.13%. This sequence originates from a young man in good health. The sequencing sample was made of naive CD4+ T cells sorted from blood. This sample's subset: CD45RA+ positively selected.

The CDR3 DNA reads TGTGCCAGCAGCAGCTCGGGGGGCAGAGGTGAAAAACTGTTTTTT. Its protein is CASSSSGGRGEKLFF. The chain is built from TRBV7-9 and TRBJ1-4; a possible D gene is TRBD1 (6 bases). The V end lost 5 bases, the J end lost 7 bases, and 17 bases lay between the germline ends. This CDR3 region has 15 residues. Looked up from germline, CDR1 is SEHNR and CDR2 is FQNEAQ (reference sequence).